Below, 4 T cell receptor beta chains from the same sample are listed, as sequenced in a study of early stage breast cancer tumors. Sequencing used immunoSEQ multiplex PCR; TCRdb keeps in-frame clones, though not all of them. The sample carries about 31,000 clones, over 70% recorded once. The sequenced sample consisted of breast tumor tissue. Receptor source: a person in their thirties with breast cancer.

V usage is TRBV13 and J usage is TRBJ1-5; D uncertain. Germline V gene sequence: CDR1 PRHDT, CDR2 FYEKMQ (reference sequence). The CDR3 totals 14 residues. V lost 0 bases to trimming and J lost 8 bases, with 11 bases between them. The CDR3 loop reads CASSLGPLYKPQHF. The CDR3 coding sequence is TGTGCCAGCAGCTTAGGCCCCCTCTATAAGCCCCAGCATTTT.

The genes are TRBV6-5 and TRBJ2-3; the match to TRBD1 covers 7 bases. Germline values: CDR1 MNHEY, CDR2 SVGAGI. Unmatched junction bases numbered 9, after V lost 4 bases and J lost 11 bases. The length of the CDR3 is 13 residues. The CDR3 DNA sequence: TGTGCCAGCAGTTTTCTGGACAGGCCTCTGCAGTATTTT. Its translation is CASSFLDRPLQYF.

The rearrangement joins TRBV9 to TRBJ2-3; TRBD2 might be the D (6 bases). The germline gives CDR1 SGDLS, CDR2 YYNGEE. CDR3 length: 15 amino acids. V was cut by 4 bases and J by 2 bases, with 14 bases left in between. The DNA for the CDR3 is TGTGCCAGCAGCTTGTCCGGGGGTGTCACAGATACGCAGTATTTT. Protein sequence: CASSLSGGVTDTQYF.

This CDR3 reads CASSFDRRIDEQYF. CDR3 coding DNA: TGTGCCAGCAGCTTTGACAGGCGGATTGACGAGCAGTACTTC. The chain is built from TRBV7-2 and TRBJ2-7; D might be TRBD1 (6 bases). CDR3 length: 14 residues. V lost 3 bases to trimming and J lost 5 bases, with 14 bases between them. CDR1 and CDR2 (germline): SGHTA, FQGNSA.